This T cell receptor (beta chain) was recorded in a study of blood T cell repertoires in COVID-19. Whole-study context: Sites across the United States, Italy and Spain contributed samples from acute and convalescent COVID-19.

Germline values: CDR1 SEHNR, CDR2 FQNEAQ (reference sequence). The length of the CDR3 is 18 residues. Trimming cost V 0 bases and J 1 base; bases outside gene matches: 6. Generated by immunoSEQ multiplex PCR, the TCRdb table keeps only in-frame clones and is missing some. The sample contains over 90,000 clones, around 85% of which appear only once. The receptor's source is a man aged 60 to 69 with acute or convalescent COVID-19. The chain is built from TRBV7-9 and TRBJ2-6; 7 bases are a match to TRBD1. What was sequenced was peripheral blood. The CDR3 nucleotides are TGTGCCAGCAGCTTAGCGCGAGGGGGCGCGTCTGGGGCCAACGTCCTGACTTTC. Protein sequence: CASSLARGGASGANVLTF.